The present entry profiles one T cell receptor beta chain with its context. No antigen is known for it. Treatment noted: approximately 9-day PBMC culture with coronavirus spike peptide pools or control peptides (ViraFEST assay). After being plated at around 2 million per well, PBMCs were cultured with about 10 IU/ml IL-2 and approximately 9.6 ug/ml peptide pools. The entry originates in a study of vaccination and CD4 T cells after COVID-19. Study details: The post-COVID sampling time was a median roughly 100 days after diagnosis, ranging from 35 to 161. Whole-study results and caveats: For SARS-CoV-2-reactive clonotypes, the median went from about 22 to 38, a nonsignificant increase.

CDR3 length: 12 residues. Between the trimmed V and J ends, which lost 4 bases and 4 bases, there was a span of 8 bases. Germline V gives CDR1 MNHEY, CDR2 SVGAGI. At the Johns Hopkins FTIC core, DNA taken from cultured CD4+ T cells was sequenced by way of the Oncomine TCR Beta short-read assay. Extraction of genomic DNA was performed on cultured CD4+ T cells. MiXCR, applied by TCRdb to the PCR reads, yields one record per CDR3 protein. This sample yields roughly 4,200 distinct CDR3 sequences, of which about 49% are seen a single time; about 41% belongs to the top ten. This rearrangement joins TRBV6-5 to TRBJ2-7; D possibly corresponds to TRBD2 (6 bases). This sequence was found in a human donor who had recovered from COVID-19. Material for sequencing was CD4+ T cells from blood, cultured in vitro. The CDR3 sequence: CASSLREYEQYF. CDR3 DNA sequence: TGTGCCAGCAGTTTGCGGGAATACGAGCAGTACTTC.